This entry concerns a single T cell receptor (beta chain). CDR1 and CDR2 from the germline V gene are LNHDA and SQIVND (reference sequence). Trimming cost V 6 bases and J 6 bases; bases outside gene matches: 4. This CDR3 contains 13 residues. The Seattle patients joined while their infection was active and were tracked longitudinally afterward. The source of the sample is a study of blood T cell repertoires in COVID-19. About the research overall: COVID-19 samples, acute and convalescent, were from the United States, Italy and Spain. Nucleic acid was either cDNA or gDNA, and it came from T cells, B-cell-depleted T cells, or PBMCs.

Per the authors' pipeline: Estimated nucleated cell counts came from reference gene primer amplification. Libraries were prepared by immunoSEQ multiplex PCR; TCRdb keeps only in-frame clonotypes and omits some of them. That table furnishes V, J and clone size, whereas the DNA furnished D and trimming. The sample has some 180,000 clones; 81% are singletons. The chain uses TRBV19 and TRBJ1-4; 7 bases align to TRBD1. The clonotype comes from a woman at least 80 years old with COVID-19, enrolled during active disease. The sequencing sample was made of peripheral blood. The CDR3, as DNA: TGTGCCAGTAGCAAGGGGGCTTATGAAAAACTGTTTTTT. Amino acid sequence: CASSKGAYEKLFF.